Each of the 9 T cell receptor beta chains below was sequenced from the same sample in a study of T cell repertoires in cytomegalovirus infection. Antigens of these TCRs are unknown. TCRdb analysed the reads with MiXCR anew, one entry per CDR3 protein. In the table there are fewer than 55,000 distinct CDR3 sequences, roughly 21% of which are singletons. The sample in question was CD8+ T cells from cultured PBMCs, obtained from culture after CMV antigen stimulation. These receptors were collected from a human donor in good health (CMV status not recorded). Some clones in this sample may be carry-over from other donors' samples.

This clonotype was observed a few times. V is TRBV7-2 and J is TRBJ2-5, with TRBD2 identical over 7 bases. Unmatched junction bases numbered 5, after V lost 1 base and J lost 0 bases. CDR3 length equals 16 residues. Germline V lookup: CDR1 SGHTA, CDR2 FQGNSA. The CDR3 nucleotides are TGTGCCAGCAGCTTAGGACTAGCAATGTACCAAGAGACCCAGTACTTC. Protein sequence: CASSLGLAMYQETQYF.

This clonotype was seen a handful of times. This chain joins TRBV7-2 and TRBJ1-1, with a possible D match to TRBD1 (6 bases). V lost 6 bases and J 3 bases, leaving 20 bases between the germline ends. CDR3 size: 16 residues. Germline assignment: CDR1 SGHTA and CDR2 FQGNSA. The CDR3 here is CASRPGTPYRDTEAFF. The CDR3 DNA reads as TGTGCCAGCAGGCCCGGGACCCCCTACAGGGACACTGAAGCTTTCTTT.

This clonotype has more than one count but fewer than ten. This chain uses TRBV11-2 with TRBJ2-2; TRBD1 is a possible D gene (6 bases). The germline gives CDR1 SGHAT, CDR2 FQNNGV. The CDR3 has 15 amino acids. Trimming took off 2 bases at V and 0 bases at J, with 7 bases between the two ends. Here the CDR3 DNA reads TGTGCCAGCAGCTTACGACAGGCGAACACCGGGGAGCTGTTTTTT. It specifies CASSLRQANTGELFF.

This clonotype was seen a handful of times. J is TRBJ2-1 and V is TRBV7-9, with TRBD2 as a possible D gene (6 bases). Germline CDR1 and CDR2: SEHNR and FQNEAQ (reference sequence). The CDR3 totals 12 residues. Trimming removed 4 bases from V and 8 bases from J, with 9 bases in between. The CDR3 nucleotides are TGTGCCAGCAGCTCCGGCGGGGATGAGCAGTTCTTC. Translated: CASSSGGDEQFF. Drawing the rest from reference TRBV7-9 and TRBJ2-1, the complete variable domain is DTGVSQNPRHKITKRGQNVTFRCDPISEHNRLYWYRQTLGQGPEFLTYFQNEAQLEKSRLLSDRFSAERPKGSFSTLEIQRTEQGDSAMYLCASSSGGDEQFFGPGTRLTVL.

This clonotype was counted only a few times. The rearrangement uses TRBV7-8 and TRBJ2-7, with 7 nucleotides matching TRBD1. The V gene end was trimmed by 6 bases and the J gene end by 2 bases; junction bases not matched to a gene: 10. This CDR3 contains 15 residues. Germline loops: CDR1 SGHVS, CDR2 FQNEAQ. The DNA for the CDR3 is TGTGCCAGCAGGCACCGGAAGACAGGGACCTACGAGCAGTACTTC. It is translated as CASRHRKTGTYEQYF.

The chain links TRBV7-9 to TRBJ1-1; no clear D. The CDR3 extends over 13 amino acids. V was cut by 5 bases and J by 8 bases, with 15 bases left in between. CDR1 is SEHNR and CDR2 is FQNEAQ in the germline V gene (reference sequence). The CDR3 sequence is CASSTPPIGEAFF. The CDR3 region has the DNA TGTGCCAGCAGCACACCGCCGATCGGGGAAGCTTTCTTT. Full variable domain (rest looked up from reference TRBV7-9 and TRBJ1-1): DTGVSQNPRHKITKRGQNVTFRCDPISEHNRLYWYRQTLGQGPEFLTYFQNEAQLEKSRLLSDRFSAERPKGSFSTLEIQRTEQGDSAMYLCASSTPPIGEAFFGQGTRLTVV.

The CDR3 reads CASSLEGINRGLNEKLFF. Here the CDR3 DNA reads TGTGCCAGCAGCTTAGAGGGGATTAACAGGGGGCTAAATGAAAAACTGTTTTTT. This chain links TRBV7-9 with TRBJ1-4, with 9 bases that match TRBD1. V shed 1 base and J 5 bases; nucleotides not matched to a gene: 11. The V gene's germline CDR1 is SEHNR and CDR2 FQNEAQ (reference sequence). The length of the CDR3 is 18 residues.

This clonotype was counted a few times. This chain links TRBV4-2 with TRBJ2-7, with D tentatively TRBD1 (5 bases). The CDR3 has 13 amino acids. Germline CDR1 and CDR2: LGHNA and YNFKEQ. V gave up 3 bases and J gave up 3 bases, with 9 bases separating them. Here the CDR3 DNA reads TGTGCCAGCAGCCATCGACAGCACTACGAGCAGTACTTC. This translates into CASSHRQHYEQYF.

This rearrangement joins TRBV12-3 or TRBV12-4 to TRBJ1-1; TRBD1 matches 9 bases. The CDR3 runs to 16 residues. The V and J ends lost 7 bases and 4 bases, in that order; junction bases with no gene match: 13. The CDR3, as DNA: TGTGCCAGCACACCGGGACAGGGAGTCTTTGGCACTGAAGCTTTCTTT. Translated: CASTPGQGVFGTEAFF.